This T cell receptor beta chain is drawn from a study of blood T cell repertoires in COVID-19. Study background: COVID-19 samples from acute and convalescent phases originated in the United States, Italy and Spain. The cDNA or gDNA used as material had been derived from T cells, B-cell-depleted T cells, or PBMCs.

Germline V gives CDR1 SGHVS, CDR2 FQNEAQ. CDR3 size: 13 residues. Trimming took 5 bases from V and 7 from J, leaving 14 bases between them. In the source study's methods: For nucleated cells, counts were estimated from reference gene primer amplification. Profiling relied on immunoSEQ multiplex PCR, and the TCRdb table lists in-frame clones only, not all of them. V and J calls and clone size follow that table, whereas D and trimming were derived from the DNA. There are some 490,000 clones in the sample; around 85% occur only once, and approximately 8% lies in the top ten. J is TRBJ1-2 and V is TRBV7-8, with D unclear. This clonotype originated in a woman aged 55 to 70 who had recovered from COVID-19. Sequenced: PBMCs or T cells enriched from blood (not recorded which). Written as DNA, the CDR3 is TGTGCCAGCAGCGTCGGCCTTCCTAGTGGCTACACCTTC. The encoded protein is CASSVGLPSGYTF.